This TCR beta chain came from a study of T cell repertoires in cytomegalovirus infection. Across the study: Epitope selection comprised recently identified HLA-C-restricted CMV epitopes and well-studied HLA-B-restricted CMV epitopes. From public TCR beta signatures came an indication of both CMV infection and matching HLA type.

TCRdb analysed the reads with MiXCR anew, one entry per CDR3 protein. The data contain about 770,000 distinct CDR3 sequences, 25% to 30% of them singletons. By its share, this clonotype is medium-sized. The antigen is not known. V shed 5 bases and J shed 4 bases, with 11 bases lying between them. This CDR3 region has 14 residues. CDR1 and CDR2 (germline): SGHVS, FNYEAQ. Study results and caveats: HLA-C-restricted TCR beta clonotypes specific for CMV led the ex vivo response. Summed frequency of shared TCR beta families picked out CMV carriers who also had the relevant HLA.

This sequence was found in a human donor in good health (CMV status not recorded). Some clones in this sample may be carry-over from other donors' samples. Sequencing used cultured CD8+ T cells from PBMCs, obtained from culture after CMV antigen stimulation. The chain joins TRBV7-6 to TRBJ1-4; D possibly corresponds to TRBD1 (5 bases). CDR3: CASSRDGHNEKLFF. The CDR3 nucleotides are TGTGCCAGCAGCCGGGACGGGCATAATGAAAAACTGTTTTTT.